This TCR beta chain was sequenced for a study of shared clonotypes between healthy human individuals. Study-level results: Donors were few, which limited the genetic and exposure-history diversity represented.

Assay used: immunoSEQ multiplex PCR; TCRdb lists only in-frame clones, some missing. In the table there are 2 million to 3 million clones, 93% of which are singletons. On this clone: Its antigen is undetermined.

The CDR3 consists of 16 residues. Germline CDR1 reads SGHRS; CDR2 reads YFSETQ. The germline V and J ends were trimmed by 5 bases and 0 bases, with 18 bases remaining between them. The chain recombines TRBV5-1 with TRBJ2-7, with D maybe TRBD2 (5 bases). This sequence was found in a man between 18 and 35 years old in good health. Some clones in this sample may be carry-over from other donors' samples. The source material was naive CD4+ T cells from PBMCs. Regarding subset: CD45RA+ positively selected. This CDR3 reads CASSESGWAASYEQYF. The CDR3 DNA reads as TGCGCCAGCAGTGAGTCGGGATGGGCAGCCTCCTACGAGCAGTACTTC.